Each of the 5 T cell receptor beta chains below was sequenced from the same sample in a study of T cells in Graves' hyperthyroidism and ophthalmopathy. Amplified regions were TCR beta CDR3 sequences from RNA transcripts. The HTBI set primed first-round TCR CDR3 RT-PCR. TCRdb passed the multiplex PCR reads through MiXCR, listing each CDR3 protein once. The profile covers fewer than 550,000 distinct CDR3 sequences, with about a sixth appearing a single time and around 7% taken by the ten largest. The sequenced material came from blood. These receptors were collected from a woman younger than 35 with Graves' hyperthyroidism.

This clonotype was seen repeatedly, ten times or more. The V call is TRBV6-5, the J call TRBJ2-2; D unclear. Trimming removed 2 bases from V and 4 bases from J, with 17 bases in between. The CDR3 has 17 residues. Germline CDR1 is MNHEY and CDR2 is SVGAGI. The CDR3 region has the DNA TGTGCCAGCAGTTACCGGACGCCCCGACTCGTCACCGGGGAGCTGTTTTTT. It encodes CASSYRTPRLVTGELFF.

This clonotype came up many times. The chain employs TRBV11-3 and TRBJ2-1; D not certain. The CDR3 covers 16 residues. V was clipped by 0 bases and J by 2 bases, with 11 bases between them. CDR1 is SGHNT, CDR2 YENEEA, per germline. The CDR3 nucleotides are TGTGCCAGCAGCTTAGATTTAACATTGGCCTACAATGAGCAGTTCTTC. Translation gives CASSLDLTLAYNEQFF.

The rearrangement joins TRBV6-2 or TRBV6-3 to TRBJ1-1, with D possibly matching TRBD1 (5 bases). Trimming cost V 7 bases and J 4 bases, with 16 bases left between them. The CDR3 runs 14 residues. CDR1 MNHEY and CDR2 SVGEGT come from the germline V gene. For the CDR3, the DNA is TGTGCCAGCATTCGGAATAGGGGAGGCACTGAAGCTTTCTTT. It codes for CASIRNRGGTEAFF.

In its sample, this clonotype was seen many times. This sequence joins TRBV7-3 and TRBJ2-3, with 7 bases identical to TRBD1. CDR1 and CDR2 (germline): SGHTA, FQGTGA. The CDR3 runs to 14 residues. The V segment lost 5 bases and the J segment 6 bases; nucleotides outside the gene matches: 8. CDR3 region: CASSLGTVGDTQYF. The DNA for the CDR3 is TGTGCCAGCAGCCTCGGGACAGTCGGCGATACGCAGTATTTT. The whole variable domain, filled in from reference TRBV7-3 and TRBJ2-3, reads GAGVSQTPSNKVTEKGKYVELRCDPISGHTALYWYRQSLGQGPEFLIYFQGTGAADDSGLPNDRFFAVRPEGSVSTLKIQRTERGDSAVYLCASSLGTVGDTQYFGPGTRLTVL.

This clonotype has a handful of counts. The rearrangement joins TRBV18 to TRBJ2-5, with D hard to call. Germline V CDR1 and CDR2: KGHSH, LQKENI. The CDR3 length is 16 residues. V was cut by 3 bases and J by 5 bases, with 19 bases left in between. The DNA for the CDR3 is TGTGCCAGCTCACCGCCCAAGGCAGTAGACTTGGAGACCCAGTACTTC. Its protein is CASSPPKAVDLETQYF.